The entry that follows covers one T cell receptor (beta chain) sequence. Its antigen is undetermined. The sample is drawn from a study of Ad26.COV2.S vaccination and SARS-CoV-2 variants. TCRdb's copy holds only in-frame clones and misses some; the assay was immunoSEQ multiplex PCR. The data contain approximately 250,000 clones, approximately 90% of them singletons. Regarding the study as a whole: Quantification of TCR breadth and depth may have yielded underestimates of total T cell responses.

Treatment indicated: around 19 received Ad26.COV2.S at low or high dose, single or two shots; about 5 received placebo; per-sample allocation not given. Day 63 after the first vaccine or placebo injection was the time point for sampling. Wuhan-strain spike was delivered by a replication-incompetent Ad26 vector. The CDR3 is 15 residues long. Per the germline V gene, CDR1 is SGHDN and CDR2 is FVKESK. Losses at the gene ends were 2 bases for V and 5 bases for J; bases not matched to a gene: 7. This receptor was obtained from a person between 18 and 65 years old who received the Ad26.COV2.S COVID-19 vaccine or a placebo. Here the sequenced sample was peripheral blood, taken in a trial of Ad26.COV2.S vaccine versus placebo. The gene calls are TRBV14 and TRBJ2-5; 8 bases agree with TRBD2. The chain's CDR3 is CASSQWRGAGETQYF. CDR3 DNA sequence: TGTGCCAGCAGCCAATGGCGGGGGGCTGGGGAGACCCAGTACTTC.